This is a list of T cell receptor beta chains from one sample in a study of technical replicates of blood from a few donors. Profiling relied on immunoSEQ multiplex PCR, and the TCRdb table lists in-frame clones only, not all of them. The sample holds about 16,000 clones, approximately 87% seen once. Material for sequencing was PBMCs. The receptors shown here come from a human donor in good health. Each CDR3 is given with its conserved first and last residue. The D gene is left open where the match is weak. A clone size is listed for some rows: how often the clone was seen (once, few, many), or a class if it is expanded.

clone_size: .; d_call: TRBD2; v_call: TRBV28; j_call: TRBJ2-1; cdr3_aa: CASSLRDWEGLANEQFF; cdr3_nt: TGTGCCAGCAGTTTAAGGGACTGGGAGGGGCTAGCGAATGAGCAGTTCTTC
clone_size: once; d_call: .; v_call: TRBV29-1; j_call: TRBJ1-1; cdr3_aa: CSVDGVNTEAFF; cdr3_nt: TGCAGCGTTGATGGAGTGAACACTGAAGCTTTCTTT
clone_size: .; d_call: TRBD1; v_call: TRBV2; j_call: TRBJ2-7; cdr3_aa: CASRRDSLYEQYF; cdr3_nt: TGTGCCAGCAGGAGGGACAGCCTCTACGAGCAGTACTTC
clone_size: .; d_call: .; v_call: TRBV9; j_call: TRBJ2-5; cdr3_aa: CASSVSGSQETQYF; cdr3_nt: TGTGCCAGCAGCGTAAGCGGTTCTCAAGAGACCCAGTACTTC
clone_size: .; d_call: .; v_call: TRBV29-1; j_call: TRBJ2-7; cdr3_aa: CSVGPVHEQYF; cdr3_nt: TGCAGCGTTGGGCCAGTCCACGAGCAGTACTTC
clone_size: .; d_call: TRBD2; v_call: TRBV5-1; j_call: TRBJ2-3; cdr3_aa: CASSLGYGTSGSRSTDTQYF; cdr3_nt: TGCGCCAGCAGCTTGGGGTACGGGACTAGCGGGAGTCGGAGCACAGATACGCAGTATTTT
clone_size: .; d_call: .; v_call: TRBV2; j_call: TRBJ2-7; cdr3_aa: CASTSDTYEQYF; cdr3_nt: TGTGCCAGCACTAGCGATACCTACGAGCAGTACTTC
clone_size: .; d_call: TRBD1; v_call: TRBV5-1; j_call: TRBJ1-1; cdr3_aa: CASSVTGQGDTEAFF; cdr3_nt: TGCGCCAGCAGCGTCACTGGACAGGGGGACACTGAAGCTTTCTTT
clone_size: once; d_call: TRBD1; v_call: TRBV7-8; j_call: TRBJ2-1; cdr3_aa: CASSWSTGIFYNEQFF; cdr3_nt: TGTGCCAGCAGCTGGTCGACAGGGATCTTCTACAATGAGCAGTTCTTC
clone_size: .; d_call: .; v_call: TRBV6-1; j_call: TRBJ1-3; cdr3_aa: CASSVAGKGGNTIYF; cdr3_nt: TGTGCCAGCAGTGTCGCAGGGAAAGGAGGAAACACCATATATTTT
clone_size: .; d_call: TRBD1; v_call: TRBV27; j_call: TRBJ1-2; cdr3_aa: CASSPRQGAKGYTF; cdr3_nt: TGTGCCAGCAGTCCCAGACAGGGGGCGAAAGGCTACACCTTC
clone_size: .; d_call: TRBD2; v_call: TRBV11-2; j_call: TRBJ2-7; cdr3_aa: CASSLVASGNYEQYF; cdr3_nt: TGTGCCAGCAGCTTAGTAGCTAGCGGAAACTACGAGCAGTACTTC
clone_size: .; d_call: .; v_call: TRBV19; j_call: TRBJ1-4; cdr3_aa: CASRPGDGREKLFF; cdr3_nt: TGTGCCAGTCGACCGGGAGATGGGCGCGAAAAACTGTTTTTT
clone_size: .; d_call: TRBD1; v_call: TRBV18; j_call: TRBJ1-2; cdr3_aa: CASSLDRSNYGYTF; cdr3_nt: TGTGCCAGCTCCTTGGACAGGAGTAACTATGGCTACACCTTC
clone_size: .; d_call: .; v_call: TRBV2; j_call: TRBJ1-1; cdr3_aa: CANRNMDTEAFF; cdr3_nt: TGTGCCAACCGAAACATGGACACTGAAGCTTTCTTT
clone_size: few; d_call: .; v_call: TRBV6-1; j_call: TRBJ2-1; cdr3_aa: CASSETYNEQFF; cdr3_nt: TGTGCCAGCAGTGAGACTTACAATGAGCAGTTCTTC
clone_size: .; d_call: .; v_call: TRBV18; j_call: TRBJ1-5; cdr3_aa: CASSEAPGGDQPQHF; cdr3_nt: TGTGCCAGCTCCGAGGCCCCGGGGGGAGATCAGCCCCAGCATTTT
clone_size: .; d_call: .; v_call: TRBV19; j_call: TRBJ2-2; cdr3_aa: CASSGGNTGELFF; cdr3_nt: TGTGCCAGTAGTGGAGGGAACACCGGGGAGCTGTTTTTT
clone_size: .; d_call: TRBD1; v_call: TRBV30; j_call: TRBJ2-5; cdr3_aa: CAWSRTGTQETQYF; cdr3_nt: TGTGCCTGGAGTAGGACAGGGACCCAAGAGACCCAGTACTTC
clone_size: .; d_call: TRBD1; v_call: TRBV19; j_call: TRBJ2-7; cdr3_aa: CASSRDETGQEQYF; cdr3_nt: TGTGCCAGTAGTAGAGACGAGACAGGGCAAGAGCAGTACTTC
clone_size: .; d_call: TRBD2; v_call: TRBV13; j_call: TRBJ2-1; cdr3_aa: CASSLALLGTSGREGQFF; cdr3_nt: TGTGCCAGCAGCCTAGCTCTGTTAGGGACTAGCGGGAGAGAAGGGCAGTTCTTC
clone_size: once; d_call: .; v_call: TRBV27; j_call: TRBJ1-2; cdr3_aa: CASSGGGAVGYGYTF; cdr3_nt: TGTGCCAGCAGTGGCGGGGGCGCAGTGGGCTATGGCTACACCTTC
clone_size: .; d_call: .; v_call: TRBV6-6; j_call: TRBJ2-3; cdr3_aa: CASSYLGTSADTQYF; cdr3_nt: TGTGCCAGCAGTTACCTGGGGACAAGTGCAGATACGCAGTATTTT
clone_size: .; d_call: .; v_call: TRBV6-1; j_call: TRBJ2-7; cdr3_aa: CASSERSYEQYF; cdr3_nt: TGTGCCAGCAGTGAACGGTCCTACGAGCAGTACTTC
clone_size: .; d_call: TRBD1; v_call: TRBV19; j_call: TRBJ2-3; cdr3_aa: CASSTWTGMNTDTQYF; cdr3_nt: TGTGCCAGTAGTACTTGGACAGGGATGAACACAGATACGCAGTATTTT
clone_size: .; d_call: .; v_call: TRBV28; j_call: TRBJ2-4; cdr3_aa: CASSLRGAGALNIQYF; cdr3_nt: TGTGCCAGCAGTTTACGGGGGGCGGGTGCCTTAAACATTCAGTACTTC
clone_size: .; d_call: TRBD1; v_call: TRBV27; j_call: TRBJ2-3; cdr3_aa: CASSLTGADTQYF; cdr3_nt: TGTGCCAGCAGTTTAACAGGGGCAGATACGCAGTATTTT
clone_size: .; d_call: TRBD2; v_call: TRBV4-1; j_call: TRBJ2-1; cdr3_aa: CASSQVGLGIIVDEQFF; cdr3_nt: TGCGCCAGCAGCCAAGTGGGACTAGGGATTATTGTCGATGAGCAGTTCTTC
clone_size: .; d_call: .; v_call: TRBV29-1; j_call: TRBJ1-2; cdr3_aa: CSVHQTGGYTF; cdr3_nt: TGCAGCGTCCACCAGACGGGAGGCTACACCTTC